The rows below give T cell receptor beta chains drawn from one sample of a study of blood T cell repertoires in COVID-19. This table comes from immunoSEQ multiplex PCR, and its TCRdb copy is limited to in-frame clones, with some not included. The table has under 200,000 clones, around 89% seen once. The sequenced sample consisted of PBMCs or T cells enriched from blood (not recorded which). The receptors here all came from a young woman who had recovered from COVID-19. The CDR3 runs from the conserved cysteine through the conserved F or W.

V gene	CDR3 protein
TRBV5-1	CASSPGQGDEKLFF
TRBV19	CASSISGKGLNEQFF
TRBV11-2	CASSFPQGTNEKLFF
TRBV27	CASSLWGGAANTGELFF
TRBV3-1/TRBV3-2	CASSQNRQGRYTF
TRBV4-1	CASSQEARSYEQYF
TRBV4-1	CASSHRDRVEKLFF
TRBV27	CASSLQAGISYEQYF
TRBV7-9	CASSLTGDEKLFF
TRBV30	CAWSLGQGIIGQPQHF
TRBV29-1	CSVEPGGHEAFF
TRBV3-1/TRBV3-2	CASSQDWLAGGAYEQYF
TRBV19	CASSITINRSPSARNQPQHF
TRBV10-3	CAISEGQPYNSPLHF
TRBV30	CAWIVTGTGDGYTF
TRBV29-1	CSVDRVLASDTQYF
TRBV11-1	CASSPWTGEVTEAFF
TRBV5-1	CASSPEGGDGQYF
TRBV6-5	CASSRKNLDSKPQHF
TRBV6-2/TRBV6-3	CASSYSLTGDNEQFF
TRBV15	CATSRDIDAVSEQYF
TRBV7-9	CASSVTKGSGNTIYF
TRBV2	CASSEEGTTNEKLFF
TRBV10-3	CAIRGLDPQAGNTQYF
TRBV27	CASSFEGQPQHF
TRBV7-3	CASSSLAGSSYNEQFF
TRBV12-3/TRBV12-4	CASSFALIDTQYF
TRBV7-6	CASSSRSGGTYEQYF
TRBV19	CASSTSTPPGQDVLARNSPLHF
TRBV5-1	CASSLVGPPGETQYF
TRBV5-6	CASSYYRGGNQPQHF
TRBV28	CASSPGGSSYEQYF
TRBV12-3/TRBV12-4	CASTTGTGDGYTF
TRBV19	CASRPGTLANYGYTF
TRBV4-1	CASSQASGSGNTIYF
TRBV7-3	CASSLTAGLPSYEQYF
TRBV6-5	CASSLGDRGSPLHF
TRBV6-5	CASKTGSSYGYTF
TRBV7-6	CASSSGPRDRGGYGPNEKLFF
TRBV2	CASSEEAGGASQPQHF
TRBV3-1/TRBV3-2	CASTVARGSGEQYF
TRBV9	CASSVDREIGTIYF